These 31 T cell receptor beta chains were all obtained from the same sample, sequenced in a study of CD8+CD57+ T cells in acquired aplastic anemia. Genomic DNA constituted the template upon which TCR beta VDJ and CDR3 profiling was performed. TCRdb re-analysed the reads in MiXCR, keeping a single row per CDR3 protein. The sample gives about 190,000 distinct CDR3 sequences, just under 50% of which show up once; approximately 9.4% is in the top ten. Flow cytometry had shown expanded CD8+CD57+ cells in the patients chosen for sequencing. Input material: sorted CD4+, CD8+, or CD8+CD57+ T cells (not recorded which) from PBMCs. These receptors all stem from a human donor with aplastic anemia.

This clonotype was seen a handful of times. The CDR3 region is CASSLVTDTEAFF. The CDR3 DNA follows: TGTGCCAGTAGTCTTGTGACAGACACTGAAGCTTTCTTT. The chain links TRBV19 to TRBJ1-1; possibly TRBD1 for D (5 bases). V was shortened by 5 bases and J by 3 bases, with 10 bases between the two germline ends. The CDR3 length is 13 residues. The germline V gene encodes CDR1 LNHDA and CDR2 SQIVND (reference sequence).

The rearrangement joins TRBV24-1 to TRBJ2-3, with 12 positions matching TRBD1. CDR1 is KGHDR, CDR2 SFDVKD, per germline. The CDR3 runs to 17 residues. V was pared by 3 bases and J by 3 bases, with 6 bases of the junction left unmatched. CDR3 in DNA: TGTGCCACCAGTGATGTCCCGGGACAGGGGGCGACAGATACGCAGTATTTT. This sequence encodes CATSDVPGQGATDTQYF.

Concerning this clonotype itself: The junction and the germline gene differ at one end; a read error may be behind it. The V and J genes are TRBV2 and TRBJ2-2, with a tentative D call TRBD1 (5 bases). CDR1 SNHLY and CDR2 FYNNEI come from the germline V gene. The CDR3 loop spans 14 amino acids. The CDR3 loop reads CTSSGAVRTGELFF. The CDR3 DNA follows: TGTACCAGCAGTGGGGCAGTGAGGACCGGGGAGCTGTTTTTT.

This clonotype turned up a few times. The rearrangement links TRBV2 to TRBJ2-7; no reliable D call. Germline loops: CDR1 SNHLY, CDR2 FYNNEI. This CDR3 is built from 13 residues. With 6 bases removed from V and 1 base from J, the gap between germline ends came to 10 bases. The CDR3, as DNA: TGTGCCAGCAGAAAGGGCCGTTCCTACGAGCAGTACTTC. Protein sequence: CASRKGRSYEQYF.

Ten or more counts support this clonotype. The chain has TRBV5-4 and TRBJ1-2, with D maybe TRBD1 (5 bases). Germline V gives CDR1 SGHNT, CDR2 YYREEE (reference sequence). Trimming left V 4 bases short and J 10 bases short, with 17 bases between. The length of the CDR3 is 13 residues. CDR3 region: CASSHTGPRDYTF. CDR3 bases: TGTGCCAGCAGCCACACCGGGCCCAGGGACTACACCTTC.

This rearrangement joins TRBV18 to TRBJ1-1, with 9 positions matching TRBD1. Trimming cost V 2 bases and J 4 bases; bases outside gene matches: 8. Germline V gene data show CDR1 as KGHSH and CDR2 as LQKENI. This CDR3 region has 16 residues. The CDR3 coding sequence is TGTGCCAGCTCACCAACCGGGACAGGGCTGGTCACTGAAGCTTTCTTT. Translating gives CASSPTGTGLVTEAFF.

This clonotype has at least ten counts. This chain links TRBV20-1 with TRBJ2-7, with a tentative D call TRBD2 (6 bases). The germline V and J ends were trimmed by 6 bases and 2 bases, with 17 bases remaining between them. The CDR3 has 14 residues. CDR1 and CDR2 from the germline V gene are DFQATT and SNEGSKA (reference sequence). The chain's CDR3 is CSAAIGGAPYEQYF. CDR3 sequence (DNA): TGCAGTGCCGCTATCGGGGGAGCCCCCTACGAGCAGTACTTC.

CDR3 loop: CASSQVDSPYNEQFF. The CDR3 region has the DNA TGTGCCAGCAGCCAAGTTGATAGCCCATACAATGAGCAGTTCTTC. The chain couples TRBV14 to TRBJ2-1; D ambiguous. V lost 1 base to trimming and J lost 4 bases, with 11 bases between them. Looked up from germline, CDR1 is SGHDN and CDR2 is FVKESK. CDR3 size: 15 residues.

The rearrangement uses TRBV11-2 and TRBJ2-1; 7 bases fit TRBD1. The CDR3 runs to 13 residues. Germline-derived CDR1 and CDR2 are SGHAT and FQNNGV. Trimming took 1 base from V and 9 from J; bases not matched to a gene: 3. The CDR3, as DNA: TGTGCCAGCAGCTTAGTAGGGGGCAGTGAGCAGTTCTTC. Amino acids: CASSLVGGSEQFF.

This clonotype occurred many times. The chain carries TRBV15 and TRBJ2-4; D is perhaps TRBD1 or TRBD2 (6 bases each). CDR1 and CDR2 from the germline V gene are LNHNV and YYDKDF (reference sequence). Trimming stripped 0 bases from V and 3 bases from J, with 15 bases between. The CDR3 runs to 17 residues. The CDR3 reads CATSREGASDGKNIQYF. The CDR3 nucleotides read TGTGCCACCAGCAGAGAGGGGGCTAGCGACGGCAAAAACATTCAGTACTTC.

V gene TRBV29-1 combines with J gene TRBJ2-7, with 11 bases identical to TRBD2. The CDR3 covers 17 residues. With V trimmed by 2 bases and J by 2 bases, 11 bases remained unmatched. Germline CDR1 SQVTM, CDR2 ANQGSEA. The CDR3 nucleotides read TGCAGCGTTGAATTGGGAACACCTAGCGGGAGGCCCTACGAGCAGTACTTC. This sequence encodes CSVELGTPSGRPYEQYF.

The chain has TRBV6-2 or TRBV6-3 and TRBJ2-6, with D maybe TRBD1 (6 bases). Germline values: CDR1 MNHEY, CDR2 SVGEGT. The germline V and J ends were trimmed by 8 bases and 0 bases, with 8 bases remaining between them. CDR3 length: 14 amino acids. For the CDR3, the DNA is TGTGCCAGCGGGGGCTACTCTGGGGCCAACGTCCTGACTTTC. The encoded protein is CASGGYSGANVLTF.

Here the CDR3 DNA reads TGTGCCAGTAGCCCGGGACAGCGCGATTCACCCCTCCACTTT. It specifies CASSPGQRDSPLHF. The genes are TRBV19 and TRBJ1-6; the match to TRBD1 covers 7 bases. The J segment lost 8 bases and the V segment lost 6 bases, leaving 7 bases of the junction unmatched. The CDR3 has 14 residues. Germline V lookup: CDR1 LNHDA, CDR2 SQIVND (reference sequence).

This clonotype was counted only a few times. This chain connects TRBV6-1 to TRBJ2-7; 7 nucleotides line up with TRBD2. The CDR3 covers 16 residues. Germline CDR1 reads MNHNS; CDR2 reads SASEGT. With V trimmed by 3 bases and J by 3 bases, 11 bases remained unmatched. The CDR3, as DNA: TGTGCCAGCAGTGACCTAGAGCGGGGCCGTTTCTACGAGCAGTACTTC. This gives the protein CASSDLERGRFYEQYF.

The chain carries TRBV11-1 and TRBJ2-1, with 11 bases aligning to TRBD2. This CDR3 is 15 amino acids long. Trimming cost V 4 bases and J 7 bases; bases outside gene matches: 6. Germline V gene data show CDR1 as SGHAT and CDR2 as FQDESV (reference sequence). This CDR3 reads CASSYSGREMNEQFF. For the CDR3, the DNA is TGTGCCAGCAGCTATAGCGGGAGGGAAATGAATGAGCAGTTCTTC.

This clonotype was seen many times. CDR3: CATSRGQVQETQYF. CDR3 DNA sequence: TGTGCCACCAGCAGGGGACAGGTCCAAGAGACCCAGTACTTC. The chain links TRBV15 to TRBJ2-5; 8 bases line up with TRBD1. Per germline, CDR1 LNHNV and CDR2 YYDKDF (reference sequence). V lost 3 bases to trimming and J lost 1 base; unmatched junction nucleotides: 1. The CDR3 totals 14 residues.

There are many counts of this clonotype. V and J are TRBV7-2 and TRBJ1-1, with 7 bases aligning to TRBD1. The CDR3 has 13 amino acids. V gave up 4 bases and J gave up 7 bases; unmatched junction bases: 6. The V gene's germline CDR1 is SGHTA and CDR2 FQGNSA. As DNA, the CDR3 is TGTGCCAGCAGCTCCACGAGGGACAGTGAAGCTTTCTTT. Amino acids: CASSSTRDSEAFF.

This chain uses TRBV7-9 with TRBJ2-7, with 14 positions matching TRBD2. This CDR3 contains 15 residues. Germline V gene data show CDR1 as SEHNR and CDR2 as FQNEAQ (reference sequence). V trimming: 1 base; J trimming: 8 bases; junction bases outside the gene matches: 4. The CDR3 sequence is CASSLGLAGGEQQYF. The CDR3, as DNA: TGTGCCAGCAGCTTAGGACTAGCGGGAGGGGAACAGCAGTACTTC.

A few counts support this clonotype. The chain carries TRBV6-1 and TRBJ2-7; 9 bases line up with TRBD1. Germline-derived CDR1 and CDR2 are MNHNS and SASEGT. The CDR3 is 15 residues long. The J segment lost 2 bases and the V segment lost 3 bases, leaving 5 bases of the junction unmatched. The CDR3 DNA sequence: TGTGCCAGCAGTGACAACCGGGACAGGGCCTACGAGCAGTACTTC. This sequence encodes CASSDNRDRAYEQYF.

A note on this clonotype: An end of the junction differs from the germline gene, which may be a read error. The rearrangement uses TRBV20-1 and TRBJ1-2, with 7 bases aligning to TRBD1. Germline loops: CDR1 DFQATT, CDR2 SNEGSKA (reference sequence). The CDR3 sequence is 17 residues long. In DNA, the CDR3 is TGCAGTGCTCTCCCTCGGGAAGGGCAGGGGGGTAGTTATGGCTACGCCTTC. Amino acids: CSALPREGQGGSYGYAF.

The chain uses TRBV20-1 and TRBJ2-3, with TRBD1 matching over 8 bases. The CDR3 contains 14 residues. The germline CDR1 and CDR2 sequences are DFQATT and SNEGSKA (reference sequence). V lost 4 bases, J lost 2 bases, and 5 bases stayed unmatched. CDR3 in DNA: TGCAGTGCTATTGGGACAGGCAACACAGATACGCAGTATTTT. Amino acid sequence: CSAIGTGNTDTQYF.

This clonotype was detected many times. This rearrangement joins TRBV2 to TRBJ1-1, with D unclear. CDR1 and CDR2 from the germline V gene are SNHLY and FYNNEI. V lost 6 bases, J lost 1 base, and 12 bases lay in between. The CDR3 is 14 amino acids. The CDR3 is CASSLGGPNTEAFF. As DNA, the CDR3 is TGTGCCAGCAGCTTGGGAGGCCCGAACACTGAAGCTTTCTTT.

This chain links TRBV7-8 with TRBJ1-1; D possibly corresponds to TRBD1 (5 bases). Trimming took 5 bases from V and 6 from J, leaving 13 bases between them. CDR3 length: 13 residues. CDR1 is SGHVS and CDR2 is FQNEAQ in the germline V gene. The CDR3 spells CASSLSTDAEAFF. CDR3 in DNA: TGTGCCAGCAGCCTCTCGACAGACGCTGAAGCTTTCTTT.

This chain connects TRBV5-5 to TRBJ2-7, with D unresolved. CDR3 length: 13 residues. V was cut by 0 bases and J by 6 bases, with 10 bases left in between. Germline V gene sequence: CDR1 SGHKS, CDR2 YYEKEE (reference sequence). The CDR3 here is CASSLGSRAEQYF. CDR3 nucleotide sequence: TGTGCCAGCAGCTTGGGGTCCCGGGCCGAGCAGTACTTC. Using reference TRBV5-5 and TRBJ2-7 for the parts outside the CDR3, the full variable domain is DAGVTQSPTHLIKTRGQQVTLRCSPISGHKSVSWYQQVLGQGPQFIFQYYEKEERGRGNFPDRFSARQFPNYSSELNVNALLLGDSALYLCASSLGSRAEQYFGPGTRLTVT.

Ten or more counts support this clonotype. The CDR3 spells CATGGTSANEQFF. As DNA, the CDR3 is TGTGCCACCGGCGGGACTAGCGCAAATGAGCAGTTCTTC. The chain uses TRBV24-1 and TRBJ2-1, with TRBD2 matching over 10 bases. Germline V gene sequence: CDR1 KGHDR, CDR2 SFDVKD. CDR3 length: 13 amino acids. V shed 9 bases, J shed 7 bases, and the junction held 5 bases outside the gene matches.

Only one count was recorded for this clonotype. The V gene is TRBV30, the J gene TRBJ2-3; TRBD1 agrees at 10 bases. The length of the CDR3 is 19 residues. The germline gives CDR1 GTSNPN, CDR2 SVGIG (reference sequence). The V gene end was trimmed by 4 bases and the J gene end by 2 bases; junction bases not matched to a gene: 18. This CDR3 is CAWTSYSGTGVRFTDTQYF. CDR3 coding DNA: TGTGCCTGGACAAGTTATTCCGGGACAGGGGTACGTTTCACAGATACGCAGTATTTT.

There are many counts of this clonotype. The J gene is TRBJ2-3, the V gene TRBV29-1; D unclear. Trimming took off 4 bases at V and 4 bases at J, with 6 bases between the two ends. The CDR3 contains 11 residues. Germline CDR1 is SQVTM and CDR2 is ANQGSEA. The CDR3 spells CSVGTADTQYF. CDR3 sequence (DNA): TGCAGCGTTGGAACGGCAGATACGCAGTATTTT.

This clonotype has ten or more counts. This chain links TRBV3-1 with TRBJ1-3; D is unresolved. This CDR3 is built from 11 residues. The V gene's germline CDR1 is LGHDT and CDR2 YNNKEL (reference sequence). V lost 2 bases and J 7 bases, leaving 3 bases between the germline ends. In nucleotides, the CDR3 is TGTGCCAGCAGCCAATCTAACACCATATATTTT. Protein: CASSQSNTIYF.

The chain links TRBV5-6 to TRBJ1-5, with 9 bases identical to TRBD1. This CDR3 comprises 15 residues. Germline CDR1 and CDR2: SGHDT and YYEEEE. The V segment lost 0 bases and the J segment 4 bases; nucleotides outside the gene matches: 2. CDR3 loop: CASSLGTGENQPQHF. The CDR3 region has the DNA TGTGCCAGCAGCTTGGGGACAGGGGAGAATCAGCCCCAGCATTTT.

V usage is TRBV29-1 and J usage is TRBJ2-7, with 9 bases lining up with TRBD2. Germline CDR1 is SQVTM and CDR2 is ANQGSEA. Germline trimming cut 8 bases from V and 5 bases from J; bases unmatched to any gene: 7. This CDR3 region has 12 residues. The CDR3: CSTYSGSHEQYF. As DNA, the CDR3 is TGCAGCACTTATAGCGGGAGTCACGAGCAGTACTTC.

This CDR3 is CASSPNGGVGETQYF. CDR3 bases: TGTGCCAGCAGCCCTAACGGAGGGGTGGGGGAGACCCAGTACTTC. The V call is TRBV7-3, the J call TRBJ2-5; maybe TRBD2 (6 bases). The germline CDR1 and CDR2 sequences are SGHTA and FQGTGA. V was cut by 5 bases and J by 5 bases, with 18 bases left in between. The CDR3 consists of 15 residues.